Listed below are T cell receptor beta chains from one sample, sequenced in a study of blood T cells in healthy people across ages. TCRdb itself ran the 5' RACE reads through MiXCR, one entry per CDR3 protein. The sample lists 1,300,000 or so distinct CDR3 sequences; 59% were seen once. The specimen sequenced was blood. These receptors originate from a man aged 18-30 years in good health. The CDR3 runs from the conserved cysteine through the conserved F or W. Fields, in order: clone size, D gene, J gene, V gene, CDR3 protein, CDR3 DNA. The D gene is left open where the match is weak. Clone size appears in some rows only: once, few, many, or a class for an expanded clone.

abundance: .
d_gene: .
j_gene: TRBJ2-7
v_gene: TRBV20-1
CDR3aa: CSASARSVYEQYF
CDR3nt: TGCAGTGCTAGTGCTAGATCCGTCTACGAGCAGTACTTC

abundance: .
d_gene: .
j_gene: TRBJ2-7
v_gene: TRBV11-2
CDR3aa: CASSLEGYGGVSYEQYF
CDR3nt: TGTGCCAGCAGCTTAGAGGGGTATGGAGGAGTCTCCTACGAGCAGTACTTC

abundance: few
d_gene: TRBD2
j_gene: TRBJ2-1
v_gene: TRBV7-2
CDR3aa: CASSPRMGGTSREQFF
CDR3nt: TGTGCCAGCAGCCCGCGCATGGGAGGGACTAGCCGCGAGCAGTTCTTC

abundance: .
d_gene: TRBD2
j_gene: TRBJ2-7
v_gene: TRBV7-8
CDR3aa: CASSLGSGGYYEQYF
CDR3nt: TGTGCCAGCAGCTTGGGTAGCGGGGGTTACTACGAGCAGTACTTC

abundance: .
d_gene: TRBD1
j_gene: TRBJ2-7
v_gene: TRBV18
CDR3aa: CASSEATGLSEQYF
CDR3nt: TGTGCCAGCTCAGAGGCGACAGGGTTGTCCGAGCAGTACTTC

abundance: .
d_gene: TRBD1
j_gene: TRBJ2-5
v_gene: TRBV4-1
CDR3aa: CASSPIRFQGALFQETQYF
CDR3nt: TGCGCCAGCAGCCCTATCCGATTTCAGGGGGCCCTGTTTCAAGAGACCCAGTACTTC

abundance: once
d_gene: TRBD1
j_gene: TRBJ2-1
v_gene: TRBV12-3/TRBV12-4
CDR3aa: CASSLETGVFLGNEQFF
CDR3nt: TGTGCCAGCAGTTTAGAGACAGGGGTGTTTTTAGGCAATGAGCAGTTCTTC

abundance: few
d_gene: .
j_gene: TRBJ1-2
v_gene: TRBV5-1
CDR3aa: CASNPSTGTTYGYTF
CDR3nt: TGCGCCAGCAACCCCTCCACCGGGACGACCTATGGCTACACCTTC

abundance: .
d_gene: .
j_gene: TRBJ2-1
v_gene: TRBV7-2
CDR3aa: CASSLDSSGSYNEQFF
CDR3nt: TGTGCCAGCAGCTTAGATAGCAGTGGCTCCTACAATGAGCAGTTCTTC

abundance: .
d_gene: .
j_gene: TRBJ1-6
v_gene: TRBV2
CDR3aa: CASMASGYSPLHF
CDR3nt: TGTGCCAGCATGGCCAGTGGGTATTCACCCCTCCACTTT

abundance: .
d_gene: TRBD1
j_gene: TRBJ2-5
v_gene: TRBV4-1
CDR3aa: CASSQAGTGGSETQYF
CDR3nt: TGCGCCAGCAGCCAAGCCGGGACAGGGGGCTCAGAGACCCAGTACTTC

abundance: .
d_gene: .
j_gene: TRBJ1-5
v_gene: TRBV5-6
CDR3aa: CASSLGSGYRNQPQHF
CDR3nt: TGTGCCAGCAGCTTGGGGAGCGGCTATCGCAATCAGCCCCAGCATTTT

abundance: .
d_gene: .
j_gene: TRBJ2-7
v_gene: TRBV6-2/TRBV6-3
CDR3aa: CASSYIPSSYEQYF
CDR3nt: TGTGCCAGCAGTTATATCCCAAGCTCCTACGAGCAGTACTTC

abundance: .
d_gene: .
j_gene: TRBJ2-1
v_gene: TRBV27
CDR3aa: CASSLIAGSYNEQFF
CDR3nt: TGTGCCAGCAGTTTAATCGCAGGCTCCTACAATGAGCAGTTCTTC

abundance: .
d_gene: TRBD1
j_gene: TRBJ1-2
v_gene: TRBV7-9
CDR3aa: CASSPDRDPYGYTF
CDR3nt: TGTGCCAGCAGCCCGGACAGGGATCCATATGGCTACACCTTC

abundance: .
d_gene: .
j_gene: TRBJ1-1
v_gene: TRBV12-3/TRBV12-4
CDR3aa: CASSFHNTEAFF
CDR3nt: TGTGCCAGCAGTTTTCATAACACTGAAGCTTTCTTT

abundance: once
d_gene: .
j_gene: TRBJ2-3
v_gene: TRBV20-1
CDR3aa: CSAGQDRSTDTQYF
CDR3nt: TGCAGTGCAGGCCAAGACAGGAGCACAGATACGCAGTATTTT

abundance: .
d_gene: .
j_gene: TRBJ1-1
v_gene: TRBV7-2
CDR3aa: CATDVSSAEAFF
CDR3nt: TGTGCCACCGACGTCTCTAGCGCTGAAGCTTTCTTT

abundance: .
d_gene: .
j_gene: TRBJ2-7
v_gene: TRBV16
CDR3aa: CASSQRLGASYEQYF
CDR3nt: TGTGCCAGCAGCCAACGGCTGGGAGCCTCCTACGAGCAGTACTTC

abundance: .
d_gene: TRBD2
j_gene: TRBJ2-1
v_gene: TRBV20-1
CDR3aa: CSARTGLAGGRINEQFF
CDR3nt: TGCAGTGCCCGCACGGGACTAGCGGGGGGCCGGATCAATGAGCAGTTCTTC

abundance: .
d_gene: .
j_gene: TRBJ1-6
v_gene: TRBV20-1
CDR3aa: CSASSAGIQSPLHF
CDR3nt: TGCAGTGCCTCCTCGGCGGGGATACAATCGCCCCTCCACTTT

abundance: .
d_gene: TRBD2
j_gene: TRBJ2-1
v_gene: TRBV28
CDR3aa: CASSFIGRAEQFF
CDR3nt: TGTGCCAGCAGTTTCATCGGGAGGGCTGAGCAGTTCTTC

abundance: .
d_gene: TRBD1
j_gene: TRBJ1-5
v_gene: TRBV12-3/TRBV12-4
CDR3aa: CASSSLGTGSNQPQHF
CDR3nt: TGTGCCAGCAGTTCCCTGGGGACAGGGAGCAATCAGCCCCAGCATTTT

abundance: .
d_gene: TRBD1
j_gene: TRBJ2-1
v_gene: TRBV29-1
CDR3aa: CSVEDAGTGLFF
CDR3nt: TGCAGCGTTGAAGATGCCGGGACAGGGCTGTTCTTC

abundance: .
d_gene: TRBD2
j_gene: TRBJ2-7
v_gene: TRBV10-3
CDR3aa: CASLAGDEQYF
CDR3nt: TGTGCCTCCCTAGCGGGGGATGAGCAGTACTTC

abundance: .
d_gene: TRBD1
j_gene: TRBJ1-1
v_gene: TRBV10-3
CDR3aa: CATGQLNTEAFF
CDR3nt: TGTGCCACGGGACAGTTGAACACTGAAGCTTTCTTT

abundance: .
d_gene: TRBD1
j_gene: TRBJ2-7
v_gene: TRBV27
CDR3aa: CASRPNRGIAYEQYF
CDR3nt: TGTGCCAGCAGACCGAACAGGGGGATCGCCTACGAGCAGTACTTC

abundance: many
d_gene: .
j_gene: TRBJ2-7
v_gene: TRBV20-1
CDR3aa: CSARESRGGGLYEQYF
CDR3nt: TGCAGTGCTAGGGAATCGAGGGGCGGGGGCTTATACGAGCAGTACTTC

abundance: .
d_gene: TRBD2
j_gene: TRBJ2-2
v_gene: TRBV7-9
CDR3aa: CASSLGRADDVTTGELFF
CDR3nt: TGTGCCAGCAGCCTCGGGAGGGCCGATGACGTAACGACCGGGGAGCTGTTTTTT

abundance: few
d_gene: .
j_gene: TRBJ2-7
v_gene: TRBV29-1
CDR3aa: CSVLLRENYEQYF
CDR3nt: TGCAGCGTTCTACTGAGGGAGAACTACGAGCAGTACTTC

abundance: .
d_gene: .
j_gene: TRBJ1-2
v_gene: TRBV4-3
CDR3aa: CASSQDQAGEGYTF
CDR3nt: TGCGCCAGCAGCCAAGATCAGGCAGGGGAGGGCTACACCTTC

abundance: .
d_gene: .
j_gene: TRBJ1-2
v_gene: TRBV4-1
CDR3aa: CASSQDPNQIGDGYTF
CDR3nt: TGCGCCAGCAGCCAAGATCCTAACCAGATCGGGGATGGCTACACCTTC